Given below is one T cell receptor (beta chain) in context. This sample is part of a study of blood T cell repertoires in COVID-19. This CDR3 is built from 15 residues. The trim removed 3 bases at V and 1 base at J, leaving 5 bases unmatched. Germline CDR1 SGHNT, CDR2 YYREEE (reference sequence). Repertoires were generated with immunoSEQ multiplex PCR, while TCRdb's copy carries only in-frame clones and drops some. The sample holds 70,000 or so clones, around 88% seen once. Sequenced sample: peripheral blood. This rearrangement joins TRBV5-4 to TRBJ2-5, with 8 bases fitting TRBD2. The sequence derives from an elderly woman with acute or convalescent COVID-19. CDR3 sequence reads: CASSWSGGGQETQYF. CDR3 sequence (DNA): TGTGCCAGCAGCTGGAGCGGGGGAGGCCAAGAGACCCAGTACTTC.